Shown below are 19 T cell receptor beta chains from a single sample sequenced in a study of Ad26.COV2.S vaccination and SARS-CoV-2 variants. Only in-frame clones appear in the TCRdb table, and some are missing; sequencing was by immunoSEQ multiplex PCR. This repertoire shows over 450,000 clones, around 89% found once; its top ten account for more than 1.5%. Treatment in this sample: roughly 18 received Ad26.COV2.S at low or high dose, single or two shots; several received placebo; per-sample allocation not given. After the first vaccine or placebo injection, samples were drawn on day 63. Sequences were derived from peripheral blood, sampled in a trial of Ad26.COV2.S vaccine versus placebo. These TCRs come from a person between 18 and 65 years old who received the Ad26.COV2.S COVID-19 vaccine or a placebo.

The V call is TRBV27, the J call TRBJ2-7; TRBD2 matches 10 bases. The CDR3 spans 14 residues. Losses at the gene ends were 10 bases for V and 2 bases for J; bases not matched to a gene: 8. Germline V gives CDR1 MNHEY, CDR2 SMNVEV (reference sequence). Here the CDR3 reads CANPSGRGTYEQYF. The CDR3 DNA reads TGTGCCAACCCTAGCGGGAGAGGGACCTACGAGCAGTACTTC.

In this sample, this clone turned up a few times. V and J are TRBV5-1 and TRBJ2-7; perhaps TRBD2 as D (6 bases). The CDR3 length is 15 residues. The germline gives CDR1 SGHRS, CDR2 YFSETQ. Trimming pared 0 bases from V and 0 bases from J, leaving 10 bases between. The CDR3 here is CASSLALADSYEQYF. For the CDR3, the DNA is TGCGCCAGCAGCTTGGCATTAGCGGACTCCTACGAGCAGTACTTC. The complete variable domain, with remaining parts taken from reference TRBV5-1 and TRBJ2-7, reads KAGVTQTPRYLIKTRGQQVTLSCSPISGHRSVSWYQQTPGQGLQFLFEYFSETQRNKGNFPGRFSGRQFSNSRSEMNVSTLELGDSALYLCASSLALADSYEQYFGPGTRLTVT.

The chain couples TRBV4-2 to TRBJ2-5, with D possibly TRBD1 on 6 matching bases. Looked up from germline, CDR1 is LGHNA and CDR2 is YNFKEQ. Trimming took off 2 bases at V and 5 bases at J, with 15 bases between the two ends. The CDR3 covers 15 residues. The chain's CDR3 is CASSQTPGDYETQYF. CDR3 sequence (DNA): TGTGCCAGCAGCCAAACCCCAGGGGATTACGAGACCCAGTACTTC.

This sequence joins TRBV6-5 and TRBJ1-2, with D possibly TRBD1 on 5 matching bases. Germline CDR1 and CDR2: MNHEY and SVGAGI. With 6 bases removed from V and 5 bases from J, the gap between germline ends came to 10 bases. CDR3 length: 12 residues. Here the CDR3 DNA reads TGTGCCAGCAGGGCGGGGCGGTATGGCTACACCTTC. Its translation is CASRAGRYGYTF.

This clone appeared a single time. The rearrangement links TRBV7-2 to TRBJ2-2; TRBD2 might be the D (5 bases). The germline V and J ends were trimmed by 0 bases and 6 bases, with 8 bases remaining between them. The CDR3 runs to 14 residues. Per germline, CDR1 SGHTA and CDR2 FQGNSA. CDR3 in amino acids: CASSLAGMAGELFF. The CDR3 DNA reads TGTGCCAGCAGCTTAGCCGGGATGGCCGGGGAGCTGTTTTTT.

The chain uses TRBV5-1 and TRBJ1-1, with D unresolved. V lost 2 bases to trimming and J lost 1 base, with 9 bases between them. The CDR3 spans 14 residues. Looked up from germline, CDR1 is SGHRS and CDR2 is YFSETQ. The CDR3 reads CASSFGPSNTEAFF. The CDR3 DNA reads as TGCGCCAGCAGCTTTGGGCCTTCGAACACTGAAGCTTTCTTT.

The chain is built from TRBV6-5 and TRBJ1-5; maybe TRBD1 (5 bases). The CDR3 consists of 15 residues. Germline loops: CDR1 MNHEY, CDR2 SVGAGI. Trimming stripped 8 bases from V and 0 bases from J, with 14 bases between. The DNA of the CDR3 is TGTGCCAGCTCCCGGGACCCCAATAGCAATCAGCCCCAGCATTTT. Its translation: CASSRDPNSNQPQHF.

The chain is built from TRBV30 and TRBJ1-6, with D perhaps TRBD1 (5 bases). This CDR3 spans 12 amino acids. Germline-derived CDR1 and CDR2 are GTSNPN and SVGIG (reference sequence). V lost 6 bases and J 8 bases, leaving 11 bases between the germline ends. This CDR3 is CACRVGYSPLHF. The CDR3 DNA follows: TGTGCCTGCAGGGTTGGGTATTCACCCCTCCACTTT.

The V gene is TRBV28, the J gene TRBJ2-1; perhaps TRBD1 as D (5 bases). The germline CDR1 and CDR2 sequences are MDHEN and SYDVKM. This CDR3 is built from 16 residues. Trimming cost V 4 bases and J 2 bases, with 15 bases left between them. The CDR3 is CASSYMGPQTYNEQFF. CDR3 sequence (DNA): TGTGCCAGCAGTTATATGGGGCCACAGACCTACAATGAGCAGTTCTTC.

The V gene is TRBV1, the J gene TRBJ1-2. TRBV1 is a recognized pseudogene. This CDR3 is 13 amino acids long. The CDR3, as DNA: TGCACCAGCAGCCAAGATCTGGGGGATGGCTACACCTTC. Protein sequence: CTSSQDLGDGYTF.

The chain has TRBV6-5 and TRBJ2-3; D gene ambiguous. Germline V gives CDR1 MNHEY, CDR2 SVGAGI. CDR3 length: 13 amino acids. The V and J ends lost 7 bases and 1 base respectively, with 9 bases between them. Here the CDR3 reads CASTRIRTDTQYF. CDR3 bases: TGTGCCAGCACTAGGATTCGCACAGATACGCAGTATTTT.

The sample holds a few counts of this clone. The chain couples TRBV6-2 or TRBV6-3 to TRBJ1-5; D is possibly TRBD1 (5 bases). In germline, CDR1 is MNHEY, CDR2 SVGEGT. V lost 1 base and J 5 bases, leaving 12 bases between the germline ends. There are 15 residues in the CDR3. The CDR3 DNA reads TGTGCCAGCAGTTACTTTGTTCCAGGGCATCAGCCCCAGCATTTT. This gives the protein CASSYFVPGHQPQHF.

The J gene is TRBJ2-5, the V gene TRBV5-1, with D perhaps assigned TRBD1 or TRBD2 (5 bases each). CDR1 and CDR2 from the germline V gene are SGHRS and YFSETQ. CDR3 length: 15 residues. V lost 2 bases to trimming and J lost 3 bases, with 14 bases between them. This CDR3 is CASSFGVGHKETQYF. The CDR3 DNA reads TGCGCCAGCAGCTTCGGGGTAGGACACAAAGAGACCCAGTACTTC.

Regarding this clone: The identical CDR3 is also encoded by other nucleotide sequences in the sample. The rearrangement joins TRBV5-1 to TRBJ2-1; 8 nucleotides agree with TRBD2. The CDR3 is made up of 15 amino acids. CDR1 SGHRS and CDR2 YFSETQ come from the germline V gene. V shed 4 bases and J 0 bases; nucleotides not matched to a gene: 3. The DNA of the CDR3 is TGCGCCAGCAGCCCCGGGGGGGGCTCCTACAATGAGCAGTTCTTC. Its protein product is CASSPGGGSYNEQFF. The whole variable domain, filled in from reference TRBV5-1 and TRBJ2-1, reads KAGVTQTPRYLIKTRGQQVTLSCSPISGHRSVSWYQQTPGQGLQFLFEYFSETQRNKGNFPGRFSGRQFSNSRSEMNVSTLELGDSALYLCASSPGGGSYNEQFFGPGTRLTVL.

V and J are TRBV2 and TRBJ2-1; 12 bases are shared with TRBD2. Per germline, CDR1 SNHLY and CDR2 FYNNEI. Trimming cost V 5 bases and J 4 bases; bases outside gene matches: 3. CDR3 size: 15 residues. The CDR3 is CASSLGTSGYNEQFF. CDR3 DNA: TGTGCCAGCAGTCTAGGGACTAGCGGGTACAATGAGCAGTTCTTC.

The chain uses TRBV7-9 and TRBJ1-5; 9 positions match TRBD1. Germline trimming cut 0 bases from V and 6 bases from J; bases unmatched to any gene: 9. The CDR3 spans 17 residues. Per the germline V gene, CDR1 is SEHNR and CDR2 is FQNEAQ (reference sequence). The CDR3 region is CASSLASGQGFGQPQHF. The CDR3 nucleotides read TGTGCCAGCAGCTTAGCTTCGGGACAGGGTTTTGGTCAGCCCCAGCATTTT.

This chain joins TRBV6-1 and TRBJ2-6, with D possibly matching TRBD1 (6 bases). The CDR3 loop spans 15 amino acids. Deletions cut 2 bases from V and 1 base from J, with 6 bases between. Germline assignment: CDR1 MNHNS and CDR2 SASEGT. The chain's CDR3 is CASSEQGSGANVLTF. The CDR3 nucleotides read TGTGCCAGCAGTGAACAGGGGTCTGGGGCCAACGTCCTGACTTTC.

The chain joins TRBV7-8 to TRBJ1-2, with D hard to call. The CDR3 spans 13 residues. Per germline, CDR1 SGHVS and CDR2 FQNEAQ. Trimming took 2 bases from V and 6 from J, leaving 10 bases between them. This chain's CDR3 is CASSLRQFDGYTF. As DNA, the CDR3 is TGTGCCAGCAGCTTACGTCAGTTTGATGGCTACACCTTC.

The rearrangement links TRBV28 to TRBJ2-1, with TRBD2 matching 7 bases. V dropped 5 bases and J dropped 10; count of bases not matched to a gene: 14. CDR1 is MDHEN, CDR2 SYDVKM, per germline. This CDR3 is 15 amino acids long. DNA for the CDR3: TGTGCCAGCAGTCGGACTAGGGGCCCCTTGAGGGAGCAGTTCTTC. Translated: CASSRTRGPLREQFF.